This T cell receptor beta chain comes out of a study of T cells in Graves' hyperthyroidism and ophthalmopathy. Overall study findings and caveats: Ophthalmopathy was identified by the model a median around 6 months ahead of onset.

Trimming took 5 bases from V and 2 from J, leaving 13 bases between them. The CDR3 consists of 14 residues. Germline V gene sequence: CDR1 LNHDA, CDR2 SQIVND (reference sequence). This clonotype was seen at least ten times. Its antigen is unknown. PBMCs were obtained from 10 ml fresh peripheral blood. RNA transcripts served as the template for amplifying TCR beta CDR3 regions. HTBI primers were used for first-round RT-PCR of the TCR CDR3. MiXCR, run by TCRdb on the multiplex PCR reads, gives a single entry per CDR3 protein. The sample records 350,000 to 400,000 distinct CDR3 sequences, about 18% being singletons.

This chain uses TRBV19 with TRBJ2-7; D might be TRBD2 (6 bases). This TCR came from a woman aged 18-29 years with Graves' hyperthyroidism. Material: blood. The CDR3 DNA follows: TGTGCCAGTAGTCGGGGGACGGCCACCTACGAGCAGTACTTC. This gives the protein CASSRGTATYEQYF.